One sample yielded the 5 T cell receptor beta chains listed below, sequenced in a study of CD8 T cells in Susac syndrome. RNA was extracted with the RNeasy kit, and a quantity of roughly 0.45 to 1 ug was reverse transcribed using random hexamers. TCRdb reanalysed the immunoSEQ multiplex PCR reads using MiXCR and keeps one entry per CDR3 protein. The sample yields 130,000 to 150,000 distinct CDR3 sequences, approximately 94% seen once. The sample was CD4+ T cells from PBMCs. The receptors come from a human donor in good health.

The rearrangement links TRBV19 to TRBJ2-2; TRBD2 is a possible D gene (5 bases). V was shortened by 3 bases and J by 7 bases, with 9 bases between the two germline ends. The CDR3 loop spans 13 amino acids. Germline loops: CDR1 LNHDA, CDR2 SQIVND (reference sequence). CDR3 loop: CASSIPSYGELFF. CDR3 sequence (DNA): TGTGCCAGTAGTATTCCTAGCTACGGGGAGCTGTTTTTT.

The J gene is TRBJ1-3, the V gene TRBV9; D is uncertain. CDR3 length: 14 residues. Germline values: CDR1 SGDLS, CDR2 YYNGEE. V gave up 0 bases and J gave up 0 bases, with 4 bases separating them. The CDR3 coding sequence is TGTGCCAGCAGCGTAGCCCACTCTGGAAACACCATATATTTT. Translated, it gives CASSVAHSGNTIYF.

The chain recombines TRBV7-2 with TRBJ1-3; D not certain. The CDR3 runs 12 residues. Germline loops: CDR1 SGHTA, CDR2 FQGNSA. V was shortened by 5 bases and J by 8 bases, with 10 bases between the two germline ends. Here the CDR3 reads CASSPAGYTIYF. CDR3 in DNA: TGTGCCAGCAGCCCGGCCGGTTACACCATATATTTT.

This clonotype was detected once. The J gene is TRBJ2-1, the V gene TRBV14; 8 bases agree with TRBD2. With V trimmed by 2 bases and J by 2 bases, 5 bases remained unmatched. Germline assignment: CDR1 SGHDN and CDR2 FVKESK. The CDR3 runs 16 residues. CDR3: CASSQLGRGPYNEQFF. The CDR3 region has the DNA TGTGCCAGCAGCCAACTCGGGAGGGGACCCTACAATGAGCAGTTCTTC.

Here the CDR3 DNA reads TGTGCCAGCAGCTTAGCGCTGGGCAGCACTAACTATGGCTACACCTTC. It codes for CASSLALGSTNYGYTF. The chain is built from TRBV7-8 and TRBJ1-2; unclear D gene. Trimming left V 0 bases short and J 0 bases short, with 11 bases between. The CDR3 runs to 16 residues. Germline CDR1 reads SGHVS; CDR2 reads FQNEAQ.